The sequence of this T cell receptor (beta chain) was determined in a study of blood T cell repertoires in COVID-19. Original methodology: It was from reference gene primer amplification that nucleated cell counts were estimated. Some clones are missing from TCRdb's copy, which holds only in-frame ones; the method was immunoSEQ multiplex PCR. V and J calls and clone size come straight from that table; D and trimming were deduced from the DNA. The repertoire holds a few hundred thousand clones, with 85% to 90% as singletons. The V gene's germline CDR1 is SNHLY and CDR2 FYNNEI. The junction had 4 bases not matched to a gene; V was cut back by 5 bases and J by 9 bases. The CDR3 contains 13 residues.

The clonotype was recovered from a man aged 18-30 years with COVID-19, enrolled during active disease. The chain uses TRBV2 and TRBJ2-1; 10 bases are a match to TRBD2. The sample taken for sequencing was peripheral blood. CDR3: CASSLSGRGEQFF. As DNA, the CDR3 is TGTGCCAGCAGTCTCAGCGGGAGGGGTGAGCAGTTCTTC.